This T cell receptor (beta chain) was profiled in a study of CD8 T cells in Susac syndrome. Germline V gene data show CDR1 as SNHLY and CDR2 as FYNNEI. Trimming shortened V by 8 bases and J by 3 bases, and 15 bases separated the two germline ends. This CDR3 is built from 14 residues. The RNA, roughly 0.45 to 1 ug, was put through reverse transcription using random hexamers. Via MiXCR, TCRdb re-called the immunoSEQ multiplex PCR reads, giving one row per CDR3 protein. The sample lists about 140,000 distinct CDR3 sequences, 85% to 95% seen once, with about 0.14% in the top ten. This clonotype was recorded once. CD8+ and CD4+ T cells from blood underwent TCR beta sequencing, which was carried out in a high-throughput format.

The gene calls are TRBV2 and TRBJ2-3, with D perhaps TRBD1 or TRBD2 (6 bases each). The TCR was taken from a human donor with Susac syndrome. The sequenced sample consisted of CD4+ T cells from PBMCs. The CDR3 loop reads CASFGEGGTDTQYF. In DNA form, the CDR3 reads TGTGCCAGCTTTGGAGAGGGGGGAACAGATACGCAGTATTTT.